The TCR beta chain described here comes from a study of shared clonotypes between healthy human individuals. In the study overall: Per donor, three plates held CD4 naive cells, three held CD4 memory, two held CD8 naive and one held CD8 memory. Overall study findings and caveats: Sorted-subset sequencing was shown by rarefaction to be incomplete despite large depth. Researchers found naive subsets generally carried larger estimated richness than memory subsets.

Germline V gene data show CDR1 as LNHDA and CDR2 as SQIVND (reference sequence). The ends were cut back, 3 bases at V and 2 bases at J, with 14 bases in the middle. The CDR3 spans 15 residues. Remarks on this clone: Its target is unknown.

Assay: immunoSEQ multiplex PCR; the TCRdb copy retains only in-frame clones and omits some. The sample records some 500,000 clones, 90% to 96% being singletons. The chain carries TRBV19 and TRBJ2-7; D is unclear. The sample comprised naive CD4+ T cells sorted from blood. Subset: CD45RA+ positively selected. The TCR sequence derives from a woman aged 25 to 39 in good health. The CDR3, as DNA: TGTGCCAGTAGTATGGTCGCAGCTAATCCCTACGAGCAGTACTTC. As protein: CASSMVAANPYEQYF. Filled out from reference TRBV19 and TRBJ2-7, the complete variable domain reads DGGITQSPKYLFRKEGQNVTLSCEQNLNHDAMYWYRQDPGQGLRLIYYSQIVNDFQKGDIAEGYSVSREKKESFPLTVTSAQKNPTAFYLCASSMVAANPYEQYFGPGTRLTVT.